This T cell receptor (beta chain) was retrieved from a study of blood T cell repertoires in COVID-19. The overall study: Researchers got acute and convalescent COVID-19 samples from the United States, Italy and Spain. The analysed material was cDNA or gDNA that came from T cells, B-cell-depleted T cells, or PBMCs.

From germline, CDR1 is MDHEN and CDR2 SYDVKM. The CDR3 extends over 14 amino acids. The germline V and J ends were trimmed by 2 bases and 5 bases, with 12 bases remaining between them. In the source study's methods: Amplifying reference gene primers gave estimates of nucleated cell counts. The data were produced by immunoSEQ multiplex PCR, yet TCRdb's version contains in-frame clones alone and is incomplete. D and trimming come from the DNA, and the V and J calls and clone size come from that table. Counted here are about 170,000 clones, less than 85% occurring once; the ten biggest clones make up around 2.9%. The sample holds a few counts of this clone.

This receptor was identified in a woman at least 80 years old with acute or convalescent COVID-19. Sequencing was carried out using peripheral blood. V and J are TRBV28 and TRBJ1-2; no firm D call. The CDR3 protein is CASSLITGPYGYTF. The CDR3 region has the DNA TGTGCCAGCAGTTTAATTACCGGTCCATATGGCTACACCTTC.